What follows is one TCR beta chain and its context. What antigen it recognizes has not been identified. Within one base of it there is no much larger clone, and no base qualities were kept. The protocol used for the library was 5' RACE. A second roughly 6 to 11 cycle PCR used a sample-barcoded 5' primer and a J-beta primer mix. A unique molecular identifier was introduced onto each TCR beta cDNA molecule by a template-switch 5' adaptor carrying 12 random nucleotides. Each sample yielded at least 2.5 million CDR3-containing paired-end reads. First-strand cDNA was synthesized from all RNA with the Mint cDNA synthesis kit, primed by a TRBC-specific oligonucleotide. All cDNA was treated with uracil-DNA glycosylase and then went through a first 18-cycle PCR with the universal primers M1SS and BC2_uni_R. As for how the authors treated the data: For normalization, 1 million high-quality reads were randomly selected from each sample, with every read carrying a distinct molecular identifier. Instead of being binned into consensus sequences, reads with shared molecular identifiers were discarded. MiTCR, with a Q25 quality threshold and the strictest error-elimination algorithm, was used for CDR3 identification, clonotype clustering and error correction. Lower-bound total TCR beta diversity was estimated with a nonparametric unseen species model using Euler transformation. In-frame beta chains were kept once TCRdb had trimmed the public reads at Q25 with fastp and called clones with MiXCR. One record per CDR3 amino acid sequence lists the most common genes and DNA. For this entry, the V and J calls and clone size follow TCRdb and not the study's own pipeline. The table for this sample lists some 1,800,000 distinct CDR3 sequences; roughly two fifths of them were counted only once. The ten largest clones represent 20% to 25% of the sample.

The junction shows trimming of 2 bases on V and 2 bases on J, plus 13 bases between the germline ends. Via the germline V gene, CDR1 is WSHSY and CDR2 SAAADI. Including cysteine and phenylalanine, the CDR3 has 17 amino acids. The CDR3 DNA has 51 bases and is translated from base 1. This sample is drawn from a study of blood T cells in healthy people across ages (dated by TCRdb to 2015 to 2017). About the investigation overall: In model experiments, template switching captured about one uniquely barcoded TCR beta cDNA molecule for every two T cells. The study measured age-related changes in TCR beta repertoire diversity using deep sequencing normalized with unique cDNA molecular identifiers. Donors were grouped into four age groups: young (average approximately 15 years), middle-aged (about 38), aged (approximately 67) and long-lived (about 89). Donors of different ages were randomly distributed across sequencing lanes to avoid experimental bias. Two additional independent replicas of 1 million unique cDNA reads from the same blood draw were analyzed for two donors (one aged 18 to 30 and one aged 80 or older).

The full study reports these points: As age increased, observed TCR beta diversity per million T cells dropped in a roughly linear way, and a significant reduction was already evident by age about 36. The CMV infection status of donors was not known, potentially confounding age-related changes in expanded clonotypes. Conclusive comparison of naive and antigen-experienced compartments was prevented by the profiling of bulk unsorted PBMCs. Estimates of total diversity based on one million sequenced T cells were regarded as lower bounds and as underestimates. Compared with the aged group, the long-lived group had more naive CD4+ T cells, fewer expanded clones and increased TCR diversity, a pattern suggesting age selection. A strong correlation was found between observed TCR beta diversity and the percentage of naive T cells measured by flow cytometry.

Donors were approximately 42 systemically healthy Caucasian individuals from Russia aged 6 to 90 years. Each donor gave 9.5 to 10 milliliters of peripheral blood, drawn into EDTA-treated Vacutainer tubes. Ficoll-Paque density-gradient centrifugation was used to isolate PBMCs, with at least 7 million per sample. Total RNA, at least 6 micrograms per sample, was extracted from PBMCs with Trizol reagent. For every donor, an aliquot of PBMCs went through flow cytometry to measure the percentages of naive CD45RAhigh/CD27high T cells. What was sequenced was blood. The sequence was obtained from a human donor in good health. Recombination linked TRBV10-2 to TRBJ2-6, with the D gene too uncertain to name. The sequenced DNA: TGCGCCAGCAGTGAGCAGAGCCCGTACCCTGGGGCCAACGTCCTGACTTTC. It translates to CASSEQSPYPGANVLTF.